Sequencing of this T cell receptor beta chain was carried out in a study of T cell repertoires in breast cancer. The CDR3 has 16 amino acids. Germline CDR1 LGHNA, CDR2 YNFKEQ. The trim removed 0 bases at V and 6 bases at J, leaving 8 bases unmatched. During the second nested PCR, blocking oligonucleotides suppressed genes that were not paired. Each emulsion RT-PCR master mix held about 5,000-270,000 T cells with C-region, Stepout and V-region primers. TCRdb re-called the emulsion pairing reads with MiXCR, one entry per CDR3 protein. In the table there are roughly 40,000 distinct CDR3 sequences, 45% of which are singletons. Paired alpha-beta TCRs of CD8+ T cells were analyzed by expanded emulsion RT-PCR.

The sequenced sample consisted of CD8+ T cells. This sequence originates from a pool of human donors with breast cancer or a healthy control (not recorded which). The chain couples TRBV4-2 to TRBJ2-1; TRBD2 aligns across 7 bases. The CDR3 spells CASSQDGTKRANEQFF. CDR3 sequence (DNA): TGTGCCAGCAGCCAAGATGGGACTAAAAGGGCCAATGAGCAGTTCTTC.